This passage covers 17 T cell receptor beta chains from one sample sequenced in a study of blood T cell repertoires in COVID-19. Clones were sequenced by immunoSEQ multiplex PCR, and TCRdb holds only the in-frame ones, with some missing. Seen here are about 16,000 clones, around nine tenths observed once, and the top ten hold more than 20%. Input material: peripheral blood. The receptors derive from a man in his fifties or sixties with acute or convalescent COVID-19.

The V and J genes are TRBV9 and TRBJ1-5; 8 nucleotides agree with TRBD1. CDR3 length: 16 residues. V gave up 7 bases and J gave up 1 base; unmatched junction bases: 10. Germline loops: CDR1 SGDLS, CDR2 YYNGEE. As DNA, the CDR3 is TGTGCCAGCGGTCCAGGGGGCATTGGGAGCAATCAGCCCCAGCATTTT. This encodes CASGPGGIGSNQPQHF. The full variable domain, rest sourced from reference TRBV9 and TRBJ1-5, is DSGVTQTPKHLITATGQRVTLRCSPRSGDLSVYWYQQSLDQGLQFLIQYYNGEERAKGNILERFSAQQFPDLHSELNLSSLELGDSALYFCASGPGGIGSNQPQHFGDGTRLSIL.

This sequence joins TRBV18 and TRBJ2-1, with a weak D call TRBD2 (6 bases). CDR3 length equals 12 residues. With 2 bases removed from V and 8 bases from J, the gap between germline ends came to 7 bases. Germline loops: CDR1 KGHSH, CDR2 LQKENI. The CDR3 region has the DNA TGTGCCAGCTCACCAACTAGCTATGAGCAGTTCTTC. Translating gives CASSPTSYEQFF.

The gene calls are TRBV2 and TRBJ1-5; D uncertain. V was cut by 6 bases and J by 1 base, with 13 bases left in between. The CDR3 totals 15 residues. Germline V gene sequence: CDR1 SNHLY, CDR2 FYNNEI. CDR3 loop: CASSGNLGSNQPQHF. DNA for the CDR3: TGTGCCAGCAGCGGGAACCTAGGGAGCAATCAGCCCCAGCATTTT.

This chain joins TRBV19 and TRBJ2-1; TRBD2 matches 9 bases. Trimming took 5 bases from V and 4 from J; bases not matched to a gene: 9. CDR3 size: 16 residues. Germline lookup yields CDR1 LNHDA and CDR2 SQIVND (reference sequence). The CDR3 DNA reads TGTGCCAGTAGTTCCCAGCGGGGGGCCTTTTACAATGAGCAGTTCTTC. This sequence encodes CASSSQRGAFYNEQFF.

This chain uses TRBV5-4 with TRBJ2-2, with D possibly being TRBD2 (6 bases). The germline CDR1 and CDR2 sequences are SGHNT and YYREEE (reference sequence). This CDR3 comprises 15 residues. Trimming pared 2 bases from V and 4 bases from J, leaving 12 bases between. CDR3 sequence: CASSLTGLSTGELFF. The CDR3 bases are TGTGCCAGCAGCTTAACGGGACTTTCCACCGGGGAGCTGTTTTTT.

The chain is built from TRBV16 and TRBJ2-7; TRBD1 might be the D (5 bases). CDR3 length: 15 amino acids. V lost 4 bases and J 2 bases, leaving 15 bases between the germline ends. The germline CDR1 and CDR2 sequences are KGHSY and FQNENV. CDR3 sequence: CASSRGSLGPYEQYF. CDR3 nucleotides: TGTGCCAGCAGCCGGGGCTCTCTCGGGCCCTACGAGCAGTACTTC.

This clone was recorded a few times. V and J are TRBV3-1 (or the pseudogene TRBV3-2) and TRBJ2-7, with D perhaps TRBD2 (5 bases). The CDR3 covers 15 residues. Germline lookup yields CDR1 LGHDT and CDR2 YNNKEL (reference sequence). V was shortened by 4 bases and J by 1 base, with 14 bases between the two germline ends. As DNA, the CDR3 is TGTGCCAGCAGCCCTAGCCCCTCGAGTTCCTACGAGCAGTACTTC. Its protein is CASSPSPSSSYEQYF.

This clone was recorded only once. Here the CDR3 reads CATCSGRYQPQHF. In DNA form, the CDR3 reads TGTGCCACCTGTTCAGGAAGGTATCAGCCCCAGCATTTT. The rearrangement links TRBV2 to TRBJ1-5, with D unclear. V lost 10 bases and J lost 5, with 15 bases in between. The CDR3 length is 13 residues. Germline V lookup: CDR1 SNHLY, CDR2 FYNNEI.

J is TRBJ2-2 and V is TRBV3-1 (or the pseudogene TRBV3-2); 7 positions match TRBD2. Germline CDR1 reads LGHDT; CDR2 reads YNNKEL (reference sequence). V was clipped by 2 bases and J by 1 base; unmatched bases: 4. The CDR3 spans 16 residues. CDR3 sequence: CASSQSGGGNTGELFF. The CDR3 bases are TGTGCCAGCAGCCAAAGTGGCGGGGGGAACACCGGGGAGCTGTTTTTT.

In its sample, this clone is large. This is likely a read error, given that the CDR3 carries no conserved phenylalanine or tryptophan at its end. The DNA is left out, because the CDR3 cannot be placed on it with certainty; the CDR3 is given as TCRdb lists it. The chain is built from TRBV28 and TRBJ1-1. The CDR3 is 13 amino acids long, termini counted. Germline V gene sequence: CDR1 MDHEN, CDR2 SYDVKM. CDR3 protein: CASSPGGVEPPST.

CDR3 sequence reads: CASSLQGQNNEQFF. The CDR3 DNA reads TGTGCCAGCAGCTTACAGGGGCAAAACAATGAGCAGTTCTTC. The genes are TRBV7-3 and TRBJ2-1; D possibly corresponds to TRBD1 (6 bases). Germline values: CDR1 SGHTA, CDR2 FQGTGA. The V gene lost 2 bases and the J gene lost 5 bases, with 10 bases spanning the gap. The CDR3 runs 14 residues.

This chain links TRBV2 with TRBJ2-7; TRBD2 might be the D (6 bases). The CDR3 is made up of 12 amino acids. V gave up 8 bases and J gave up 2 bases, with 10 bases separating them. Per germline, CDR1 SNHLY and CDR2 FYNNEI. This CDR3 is CASGTGAYEQYF. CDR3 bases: TGTGCCAGCGGGACTGGGGCCTACGAGCAGTACTTC.

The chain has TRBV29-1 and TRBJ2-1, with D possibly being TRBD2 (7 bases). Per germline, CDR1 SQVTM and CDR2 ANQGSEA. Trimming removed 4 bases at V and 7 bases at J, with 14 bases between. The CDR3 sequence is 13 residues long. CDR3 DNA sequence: TGCAGCGTTGGGTTGGGGGGGGCGAATGAGCAGTTCTTC. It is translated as CSVGLGGANEQFF.

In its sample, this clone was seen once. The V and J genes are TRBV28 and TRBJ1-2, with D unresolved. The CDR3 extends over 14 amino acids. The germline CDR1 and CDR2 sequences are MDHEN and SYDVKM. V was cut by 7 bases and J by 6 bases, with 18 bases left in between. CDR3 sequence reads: CASNSRPPEDGYTF. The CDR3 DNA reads TGTGCCAGCAATTCCCGGCCCCCGGAGGATGGCTACACCTTC.

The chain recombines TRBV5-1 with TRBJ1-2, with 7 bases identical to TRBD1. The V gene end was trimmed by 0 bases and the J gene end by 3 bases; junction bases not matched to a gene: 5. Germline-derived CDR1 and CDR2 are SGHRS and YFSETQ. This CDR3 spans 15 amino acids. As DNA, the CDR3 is TGCGCCAGCAGCTTGGGACAGGGAAAAGACTATGGCTACACCTTC. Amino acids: CASSLGQGKDYGYTF.

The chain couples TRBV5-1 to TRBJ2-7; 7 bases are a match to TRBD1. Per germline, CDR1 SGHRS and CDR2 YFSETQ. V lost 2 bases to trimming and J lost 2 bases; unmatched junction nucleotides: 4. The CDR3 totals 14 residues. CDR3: CASSFGTETYEQYF. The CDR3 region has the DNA TGCGCCAGCAGCTTCGGGACAGAAACCTACGAGCAGTACTTC.

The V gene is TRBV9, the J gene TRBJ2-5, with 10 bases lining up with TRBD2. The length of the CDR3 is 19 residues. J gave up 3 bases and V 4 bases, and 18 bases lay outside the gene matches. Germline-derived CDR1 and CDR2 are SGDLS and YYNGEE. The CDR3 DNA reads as TGTGCCAGCAGCCCCCGAAGAGGGAGTAGCGGGGGGACTGAAGAGACCCAGTACTTC. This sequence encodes CASSPRRGSSGGTEETQYF.